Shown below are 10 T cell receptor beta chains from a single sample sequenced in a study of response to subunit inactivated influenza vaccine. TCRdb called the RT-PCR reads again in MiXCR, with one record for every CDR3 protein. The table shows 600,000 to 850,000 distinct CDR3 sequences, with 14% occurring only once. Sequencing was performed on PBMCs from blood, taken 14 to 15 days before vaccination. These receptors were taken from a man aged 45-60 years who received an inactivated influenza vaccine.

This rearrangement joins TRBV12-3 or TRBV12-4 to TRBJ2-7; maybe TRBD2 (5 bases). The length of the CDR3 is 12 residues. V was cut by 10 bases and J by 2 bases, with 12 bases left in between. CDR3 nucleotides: TGTGCCACGGGAACCCACCCCTACGAGCAGTACTTC. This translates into CATGTHPYEQYF.

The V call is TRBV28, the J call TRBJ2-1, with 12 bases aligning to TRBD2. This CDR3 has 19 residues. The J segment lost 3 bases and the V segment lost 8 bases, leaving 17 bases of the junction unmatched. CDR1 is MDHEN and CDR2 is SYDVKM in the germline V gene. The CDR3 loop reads CASQLPGTSGSGRYNEQFF. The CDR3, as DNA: TGTGCCAGCCAGTTACCCGGGACTAGCGGGTCGGGGCGCTACAATGAGCAGTTCTTC.

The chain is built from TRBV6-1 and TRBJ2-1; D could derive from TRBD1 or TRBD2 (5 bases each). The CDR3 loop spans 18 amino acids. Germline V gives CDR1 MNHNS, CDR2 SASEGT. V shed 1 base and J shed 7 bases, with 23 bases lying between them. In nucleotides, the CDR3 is TGTGCCAGCAGTGAAGGAGTAATGTGGGACGGCTTTGGGAATGAGCAGTTCTTC. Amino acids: CASSEGVMWDGFGNEQFF.

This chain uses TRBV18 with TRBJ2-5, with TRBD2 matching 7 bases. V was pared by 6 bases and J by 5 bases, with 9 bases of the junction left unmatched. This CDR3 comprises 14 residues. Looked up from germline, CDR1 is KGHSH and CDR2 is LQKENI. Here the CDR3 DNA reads TGTGCCAGCTCCGCAGTCGAGGGAGGGGAGACCCAGTACTTC. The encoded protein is CASSAVEGGETQYF. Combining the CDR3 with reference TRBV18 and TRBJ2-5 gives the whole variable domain NAGVMQNPRHLVRRRGQEARLRCSPMKGHSHVYWYRQLPEEGLKFMVYLQKENIIDESGMPKERFSAEFPKEGPSILRIQQVVRGDSAAYFCASSAVEGGETQYFGPGTRLLVL.

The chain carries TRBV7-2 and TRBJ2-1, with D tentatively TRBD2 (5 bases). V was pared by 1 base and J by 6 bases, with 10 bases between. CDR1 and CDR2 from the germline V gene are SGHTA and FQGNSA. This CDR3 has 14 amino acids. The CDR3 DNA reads TGTGCCAGCAGCTTAGTCGGACTGTCCAATGAGCAGTTCTTC. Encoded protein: CASSLVGLSNEQFF.

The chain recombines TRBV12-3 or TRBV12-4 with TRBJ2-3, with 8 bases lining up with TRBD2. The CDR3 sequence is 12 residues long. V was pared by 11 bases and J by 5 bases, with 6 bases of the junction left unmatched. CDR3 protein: CAVGTRKDTQYF. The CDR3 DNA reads TGTGCCGTCGGGACTAGAAAAGATACGCAGTATTTT.

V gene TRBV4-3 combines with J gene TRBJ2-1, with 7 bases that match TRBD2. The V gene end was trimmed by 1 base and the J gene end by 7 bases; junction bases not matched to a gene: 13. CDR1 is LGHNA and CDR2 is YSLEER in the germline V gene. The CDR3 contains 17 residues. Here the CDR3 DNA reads TGCGCCAGCAGCCAAGGATCCCTGCTAGCGGACGAAAATGAGCAGTTCTTC. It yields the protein CASSQGSLLADENEQFF.

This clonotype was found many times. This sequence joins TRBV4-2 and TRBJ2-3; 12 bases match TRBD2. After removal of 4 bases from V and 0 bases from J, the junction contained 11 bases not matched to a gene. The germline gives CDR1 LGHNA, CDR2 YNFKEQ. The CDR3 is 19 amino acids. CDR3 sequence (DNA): TGTGCCAGCAGCCCAAGATTTGGACTAGCGGGGACTAGCACAGATACGCAGTATTTT. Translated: CASSPRFGLAGTSTDTQYF.

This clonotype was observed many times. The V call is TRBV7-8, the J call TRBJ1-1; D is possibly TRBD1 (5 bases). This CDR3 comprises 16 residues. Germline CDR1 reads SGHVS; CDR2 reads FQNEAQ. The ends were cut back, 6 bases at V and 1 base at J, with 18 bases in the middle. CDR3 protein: CASSRDGGRQNTEAFF. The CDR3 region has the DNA TGTGCCAGCAGTCGGGACGGCGGACGGCAGAACACTGAAGCTTTCTTT.

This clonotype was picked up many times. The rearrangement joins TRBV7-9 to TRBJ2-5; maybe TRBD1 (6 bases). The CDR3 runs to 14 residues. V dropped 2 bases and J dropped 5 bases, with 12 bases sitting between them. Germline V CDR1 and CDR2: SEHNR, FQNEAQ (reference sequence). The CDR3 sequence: CASSLLWGLETQYF. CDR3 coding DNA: TGTGCCAGCAGCTTATTGTGGGGGCTGGAGACCCAGTACTTC.